Listed below are T cell receptor beta chains from one sample, sequenced in a study of tumor-infiltrating lymphocytes in localized non-small cell lung cancer. TCRdb keeps only in-frame clones here, not all; method: immunoSEQ multiplex PCR. Seen here are 25,000 or so clones, nearly 70% observed once, and the top ten hold about 15%. Specimen: lung tumor tissue. All receptors come from a human donor with non-small cell lung cancer. The CDR3 runs from the conserved cysteine through the conserved F or W. Fields, in order: V gene, CDR3 length, clone size, J gene, CDR3 protein. The listing skips clone size in some rows; elsewhere it reads once, few, many or a size class.

v_gene: TRBV2; len: 16; abundance: .; j_gene: TRBJ2-1; CDR3aa: CASRATSGVSYNEQFF
v_gene: TRBV4-1; len: 15; abundance: .; j_gene: TRBJ1-2; CDR3aa: CASSQDLILSDGYTF
v_gene: TRBV7-3; len: 12; abundance: .; j_gene: TRBJ2-1; CDR3aa: CASSLGTPTLFF
v_gene: TRBV10-3; len: 14; abundance: .; j_gene: TRBJ2-1; CDR3aa: CAIKTGDSYNEQFF
v_gene: TRBV7-9; len: 18; abundance: few; j_gene: TRBJ1-1; CDR3aa: CASSLGQVWGDGGREAFF
v_gene: TRBV5-1; len: 14; abundance: many; j_gene: TRBJ1-1; CDR3aa: CASSLGGARAEAFF
v_gene: TRBV25-1; len: 13; abundance: .; j_gene: TRBJ2-7; CDR3aa: CASSKGQGGEQYF
v_gene: TRBV10-3; len: 14; abundance: .; j_gene: TRBJ2-7; CDR3aa: CAISEQGVYYEQYF
v_gene: TRBV7-2; len: 15; abundance: .; j_gene: TRBJ1-5; CDR3aa: CASSLSAVSNQPQHF
v_gene: TRBV5-5; len: 16; abundance: .; j_gene: TRBJ2-5; CDR3aa: CASLPTALGEAETQYF
v_gene: TRBV28; len: 13; abundance: .; j_gene: TRBJ2-3; CDR3aa: CASSLIEGGNANF
v_gene: TRBV5-1; len: 13; abundance: .; j_gene: TRBJ2-7; CDR3aa: CASSFTGNYEQYF
v_gene: TRBV5-1; len: 14; abundance: .; j_gene: TRBJ1-1; CDR3aa: CASSLAPPNTEAFF
v_gene: TRBV19; len: 11; abundance: .; j_gene: TRBJ2-1; CDR3aa: CASRGLDEQFF
v_gene: TRBV4-2; len: 14; abundance: .; j_gene: TRBJ1-1; CDR3aa: CASSQEDRDTEAFF
v_gene: TRBV5-8; len: 16; abundance: .; j_gene: TRBJ1-2; CDR3aa: CASSQGVTGALYGYTF
v_gene: TRBV7-2; len: 13; abundance: .; j_gene: TRBJ2-7; CDR3aa: CASSSRSSYEQYF
v_gene: TRBV30; len: 13; abundance: medium-sized; j_gene: TRBJ1-2; CDR3aa: CACPGTATYGYTF
v_gene: TRBV27; len: 15; abundance: .; j_gene: TRBJ1-5; CDR3aa: CASSLTGVSNQPQHF
v_gene: TRBV7-7; len: 13; abundance: few; j_gene: TRBJ2-5; CDR3aa: CASSPTGFETQYF
v_gene: TRBV19; len: 14; abundance: .; j_gene: TRBJ2-1; CDR3aa: CASKLAAVYNEQFF
v_gene: TRBV6-6; len: 12; abundance: .; j_gene: TRBJ1-2; CDR3aa: CASSRELWGYTF
v_gene: TRBV7-9; len: 15; abundance: few; j_gene: TRBJ1-2; CDR3aa: CASSQETQGRGGYTF
v_gene: TRBV30; len: 14; abundance: .; j_gene: TRBJ2-4; CDR3aa: CAWSVLGFENIQYF
v_gene: TRBV28; len: 14; abundance: .; j_gene: TRBJ2-7; CDR3aa: CASSWTSFPYEQYF
v_gene: TRBV5-1; len: 17; abundance: .; j_gene: TRBJ2-7; CDR3aa: CASRRTGLLKDYYEQYF
v_gene: TRBV7-2; len: 14; abundance: medium-sized; j_gene: TRBJ2-7; CDR3aa: CASSPDRNSYEQYF
v_gene: TRBV28; len: 12; abundance: .; j_gene: TRBJ1-2; CDR3aa: CASSTGYYGYTF
v_gene: TRBV28; len: 15; abundance: .; j_gene: TRBJ2-2; CDR3aa: CASSLLQQNTGELFF
v_gene: TRBV4-2; len: 18; abundance: .; j_gene: TRBJ2-1; CDR3aa: CASSQVFLRVLSLSEQFF
v_gene: TRBV7-9; len: 14; abundance: .; j_gene: TRBJ2-2; CDR3aa: CASSLAFTTGELFF
v_gene: TRBV5-4; len: 16; abundance: .; j_gene: TRBJ1-5; CDR3aa: CASSMDGGAGNQPQHF
v_gene: TRBV19; len: 17; abundance: once; j_gene: TRBJ2-4; CDR3aa: CASSGDRLLLAKNIQYF
v_gene: TRBV5-1; len: 17; abundance: .; j_gene: TRBJ2-1; CDR3aa: CASREKGLVLEPNEQFF
v_gene: TRBV5-1; len: 14; abundance: .; j_gene: TRBJ2-1; CDR3aa: CASSKAGRYNEQFF
v_gene: TRBV9; len: 15; abundance: .; j_gene: TRBJ2-1; CDR3aa: CASSDPGLAGNEQFF
v_gene: TRBV7-3; len: 13; abundance: .; j_gene: TRBJ1-2; CDR3aa: CASSFRTGEGYTF
v_gene: TRBV19; len: 13; abundance: once; j_gene: TRBJ1-1; CDR3aa: CASMEHRNTEAFF
v_gene: TRBV5-6; len: 13; abundance: .; j_gene: TRBJ2-7; CDR3aa: CASSLGSSYEQYF
v_gene: TRBV29-1; len: 14; abundance: .; j_gene: TRBJ2-1; CDR3aa: CSVCRDRLGNEQFF
v_gene: TRBV11-2; len: 13; abundance: .; j_gene: TRBJ1-1; CDR3aa: CASSLEGLDEAFF
v_gene: TRBV5-4; len: 16; abundance: .; j_gene: TRBJ2-7; CDR3aa: CASSLAQQGPAAEQYF
v_gene: TRBV28; len: 15; abundance: .; j_gene: TRBJ2-7; CDR3aa: CASSRGQGAPYEQYF
v_gene: TRBV7-9; len: 14; abundance: few; j_gene: TRBJ1-1; CDR3aa: CASSVQSLFTEAFF
v_gene: TRBV11-2; len: 15; abundance: .; j_gene: TRBJ2-7; CDR3aa: CASSLEAGGPYEQYF
v_gene: TRBV7-6; len: 12; abundance: .; j_gene: TRBJ2-7; CDR3aa: CASSLGSSEQYF
v_gene: TRBV7-2; len: 13; abundance: .; j_gene: TRBJ2-5; CDR3aa: CASSLNYRAAQYF